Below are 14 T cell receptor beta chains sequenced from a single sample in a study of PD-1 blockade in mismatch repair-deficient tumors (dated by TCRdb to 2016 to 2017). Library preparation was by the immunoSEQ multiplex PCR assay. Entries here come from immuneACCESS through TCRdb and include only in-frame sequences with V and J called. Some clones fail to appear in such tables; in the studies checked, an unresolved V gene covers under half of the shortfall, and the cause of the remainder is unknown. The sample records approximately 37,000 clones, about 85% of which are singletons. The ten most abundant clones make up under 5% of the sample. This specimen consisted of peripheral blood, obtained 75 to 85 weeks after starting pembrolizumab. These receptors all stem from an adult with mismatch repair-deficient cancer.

In DNA form, the CDR3 reads TGTGCCTGGAGTGCTATACGGGACTGGAGCTCCTACAATGAGCAGTTCTTC. It yields the protein CAWSAIRDWSSYNEQFF. The chain couples TRBV30 to TRBJ2-1; possible D gene TRBD2, 6 bases. The CDR3 is 17 residues long. Germline CDR1 GTSNPN, CDR2 SVGIG (reference sequence). V was clipped by 1 base and J by 0 bases, with 16 bases between them.

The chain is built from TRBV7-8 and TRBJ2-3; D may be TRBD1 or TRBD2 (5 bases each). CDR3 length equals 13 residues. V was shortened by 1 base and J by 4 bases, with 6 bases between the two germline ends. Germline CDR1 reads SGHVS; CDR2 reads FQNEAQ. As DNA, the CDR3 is TGTGCCAGCAGCTTAGGAGGGGCAGATACGCAGTATTTT. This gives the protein CASSLGGADTQYF.

Written as DNA, the CDR3 is TGTGCCAGCAGCTTGGTGAGTCGGGAGAACACTGAAGCTTTCTTT. Encoded protein: CASSLVSRENTEAFF. The chain has TRBV5-5 and TRBJ1-1; D not resolved. CDR1 is SGHKS, CDR2 YYEKEE, per germline (reference sequence). The CDR3 is 15 amino acids. V gave up 0 bases and J gave up 1 base, with 10 bases separating them.

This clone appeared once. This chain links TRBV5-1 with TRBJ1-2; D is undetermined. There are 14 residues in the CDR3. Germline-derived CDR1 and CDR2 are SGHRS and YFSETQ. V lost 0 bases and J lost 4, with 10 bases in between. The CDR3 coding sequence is TGCGCCAGCAGCTTGGCCAAGGCAGGCTATGGCTACACCTTC. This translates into CASSLAKAGYGYTF.

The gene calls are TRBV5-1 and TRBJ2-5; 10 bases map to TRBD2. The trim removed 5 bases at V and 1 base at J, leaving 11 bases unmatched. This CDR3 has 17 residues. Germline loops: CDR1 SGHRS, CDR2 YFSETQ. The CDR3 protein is CASSPSGLAGAQETQYF. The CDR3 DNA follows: TGCGCCAGCAGTCCATCGGGGCTAGCGGGAGCCCAAGAGACCCAGTACTTC.

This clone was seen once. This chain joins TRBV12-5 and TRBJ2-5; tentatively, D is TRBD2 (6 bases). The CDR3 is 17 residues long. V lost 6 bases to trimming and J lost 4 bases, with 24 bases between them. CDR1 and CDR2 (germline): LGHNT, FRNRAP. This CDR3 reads CASGRAQGLPEGETQYF. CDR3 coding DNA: TGTGCTAGTGGACGAGCCCAGGGACTCCCGGAGGGAGAGACCCAGTACTTC.

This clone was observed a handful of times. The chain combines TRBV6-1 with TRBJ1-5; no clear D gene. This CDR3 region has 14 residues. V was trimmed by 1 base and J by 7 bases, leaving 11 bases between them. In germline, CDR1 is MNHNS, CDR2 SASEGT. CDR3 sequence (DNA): TGTGCCAGCAGTGAAGGGGTGGTCATGCAGCCCCAGCATTTT. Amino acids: CASSEGVVMQPQHF.

CDR3 sequence reads: CASSQDRGSGNTIYF. CDR3 coding DNA: TGCGCCAGCAGCCAAGACAGGGGCTCTGGAAACACCATATATTTT. J is TRBJ1-3 and V is TRBV4-1; tentative D call: TRBD1 (6 bases). Per the germline V gene, CDR1 is MGHRA and CDR2 is YSYEKL. The V end lost 0 bases, the J end lost 0 bases, and 6 bases lay between the germline ends. This CDR3 is 15 amino acids long.

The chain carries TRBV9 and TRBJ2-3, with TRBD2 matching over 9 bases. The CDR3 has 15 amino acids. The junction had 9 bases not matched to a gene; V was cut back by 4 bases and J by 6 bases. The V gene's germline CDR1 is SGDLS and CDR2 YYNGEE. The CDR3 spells CASSLRWTSEDTQYF. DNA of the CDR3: TGTGCCAGCAGCCTCCGATGGACTAGCGAGGATACGCAGTATTTT. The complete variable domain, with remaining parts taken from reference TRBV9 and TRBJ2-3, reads DSGVTQTPKHLITATGQRVTLRCSPRSGDLSVYWYQQSLDQGLQFLIQYYNGEERAKGNILERFSAQQFPDLHSELNLSSLELGDSALYFCASSLRWTSEDTQYFGPGTRLTVL.

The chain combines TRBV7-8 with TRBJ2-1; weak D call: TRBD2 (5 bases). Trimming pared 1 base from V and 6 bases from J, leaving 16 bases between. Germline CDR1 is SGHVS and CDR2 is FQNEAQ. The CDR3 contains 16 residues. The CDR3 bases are TGTGCCAGCAGCTTAGGGCTAGGGAGTGTCCCCAATGAGCAGTTCTTC. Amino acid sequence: CASSLGLGSVPNEQFF.

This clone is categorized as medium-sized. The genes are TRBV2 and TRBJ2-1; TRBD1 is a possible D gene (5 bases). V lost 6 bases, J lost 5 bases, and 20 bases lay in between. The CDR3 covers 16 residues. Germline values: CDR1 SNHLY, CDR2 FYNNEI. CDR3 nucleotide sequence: TGTGCCAGCAGGCTACGACTGGGGCCTTTTAACAATGAGCAGTTCTTC. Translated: CASRLRLGPFNNEQFF.

In DNA form, the CDR3 reads TGTGCCAGCTCACCAGGAGGGGATCAGCCCCAGCATTTT. Protein: CASSPGGDQPQHF. The chain carries TRBV18 and TRBJ1-5, with a weak D call TRBD1 (5 bases). The length of the CDR3 is 13 residues. V lost 2 bases to trimming and J lost 5 bases, with 7 bases between them. Germline CDR1 KGHSH, CDR2 LQKENI.

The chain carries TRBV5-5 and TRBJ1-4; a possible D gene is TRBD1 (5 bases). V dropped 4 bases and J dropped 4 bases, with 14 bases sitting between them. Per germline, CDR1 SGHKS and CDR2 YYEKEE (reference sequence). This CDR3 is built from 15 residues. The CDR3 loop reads CASSQGGANNEKLFF. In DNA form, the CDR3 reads TGTGCCAGCAGCCAGGGAGGGGCCAATAATGAAAAACTGTTTTTT. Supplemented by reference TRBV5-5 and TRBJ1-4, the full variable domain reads DAGVTQSPTHLIKTRGQQVTLRCSPISGHKSVSWYQQVLGQGPQFIFQYYEKEERGRGNFPDRFSARQFPNYSSELNVNALLLGDSALYLCASSQGGANNEKLFFGSGTQLSVL.

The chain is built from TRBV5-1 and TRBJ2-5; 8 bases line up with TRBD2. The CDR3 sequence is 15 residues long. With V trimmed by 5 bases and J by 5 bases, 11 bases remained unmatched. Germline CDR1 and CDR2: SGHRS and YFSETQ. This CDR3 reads CASSYSGAGAETQYF. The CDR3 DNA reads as TGCGCCAGCAGTTATAGCGGGGCAGGCGCGGAGACCCAGTACTTC.